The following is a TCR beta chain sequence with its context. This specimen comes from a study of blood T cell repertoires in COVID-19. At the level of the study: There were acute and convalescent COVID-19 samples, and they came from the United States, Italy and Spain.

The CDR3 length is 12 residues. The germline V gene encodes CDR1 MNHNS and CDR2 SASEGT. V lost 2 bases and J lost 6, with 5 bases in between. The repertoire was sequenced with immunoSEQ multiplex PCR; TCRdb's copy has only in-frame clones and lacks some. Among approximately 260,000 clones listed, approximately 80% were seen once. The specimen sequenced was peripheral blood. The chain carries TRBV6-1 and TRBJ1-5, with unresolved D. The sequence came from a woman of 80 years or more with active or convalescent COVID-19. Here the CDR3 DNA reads TGTGCCAGCAGTGAACCGGGTCAGCCCCAGCATTTT. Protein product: CASSEPGQPQHF.